These 18 T cell receptor beta chains were all obtained from the same sample, sequenced in a study of persistence of HIV-infected CD4 T cells. This was the immunoSEQ version 4 assay in survey mode. The table came from immunoSEQ multiplex PCR; TCRdb's copy has only in-frame clones and leaves some out. The data show 35,000 to 50,000 clones, with around 90% seen just once and 1% held by the top ten. Anti-CD3/anti-CD28 beads served as a nonspecific positive control stimulus. Sorting selected CD4+ T cells upregulating both CD40 ligand and CD69. What these receptors recognize is not known. The sample consisted of CD4+ T cells sorted from PBMCs after roughly 17-hour stimulation, taken from a patient who received antiretroviral therapy. The source is an adult man with HIV who was CMV-seropositive.

The chain uses TRBV5-1 and TRBJ2-2; D remains unclear. The CDR3 runs 15 residues. The V gene lost 0 bases and the J gene lost 1 base, with 7 bases spanning the gap. Germline V gene lookup returns CDR1 SGHRS and CDR2 YFSETQ. CDR3 DNA: TGCGCCAGCAGCTTGGCCAGCCGGAACACCGGGGAGCTGTTTTTT. Its protein is CASSLASRNTGELFF.

The chain combines TRBV2 with TRBJ1-5; D is undetermined. The CDR3 extends over 14 amino acids. CDR1 is SNHLY, CDR2 FYNNEI, per germline. Between the trimmed V and J ends, which lost 3 bases and 4 bases, there was a span of 10 bases. CDR3 protein: CASSDYGANQPQHF. Written as DNA, the CDR3 is TGTGCCAGCAGTGATTACGGTGCAAATCAGCCCCAGCATTTT.

The rearrangement uses TRBV5-1 and TRBJ2-1, with D perhaps being TRBD1 or TRBD2 (6 bases each). The CDR3 length is 14 residues. V lost 2 bases, J lost 4 bases, and 10 bases lay in between. Germline V gene data show CDR1 as SGHRS and CDR2 as YFSETQ. The CDR3 coding sequence is TGCGCCAGCAGCTTACAGGGAGGTTACAATGAGCAGTTCTTC. Protein product: CASSLQGGYNEQFF.

V is TRBV28 and J is TRBJ1-1; D remains ambiguous. With 6 bases removed from V and 0 bases from J, the gap between germline ends came to 11 bases. In germline, CDR1 is MDHEN, CDR2 SYDVKM. This CDR3 comprises 14 residues. CDR3 sequence (DNA): TGTGCCAGCAGCACAGATCCCATGAACACTGAAGCTTTCTTT. Its protein product is CASSTDPMNTEAFF.

The chain carries TRBV20-1 and TRBJ2-2, with 9 nucleotides matching TRBD1. The trim removed 3 bases at V and 4 bases at J, leaving 9 bases unmatched. Germline V gene sequence: CDR1 DFQATT, CDR2 SNEGSKA (reference sequence). The CDR3 has 16 amino acids. CDR3 nucleotides: TGCAGTGCTAGTAAGGTCCGGACAGGGGCCACCGGGGAGCTGTTTTTT. Translation: CSASKVRTGATGELFF.

This sequence joins TRBV7-8 and TRBJ2-3; 12 bases are shared with TRBD2. This CDR3 contains 18 residues. From germline, CDR1 is SGHVS and CDR2 FQNEAQ. Trimming took 2 bases from V and 4 from J; bases not matched to a gene: 10. The CDR3 nucleotides are TGTGCCAGCAGCTTAACGTCTAGCGGGGGGGCTTCCTCAGATACGCAGTATTTT. Translated, it gives CASSLTSSGGASSDTQYF.

This clone showed up just a few times. The chain is built from TRBV9 and TRBJ1-1, with D hard to call. The CDR3 extends over 16 amino acids. Germline CDR1 reads SGDLS; CDR2 reads YYNGEE. V shed 4 bases and J shed 2 bases, with 18 bases lying between them. The CDR3 sequence: CASSPVRAAVNTEAFF. CDR3 sequence (DNA): TGTGCCAGCAGCCCAGTAAGGGCTGCGGTTAACACTGAAGCTTTCTTT.

The genes are TRBV6-4 and TRBJ2-2; D gene uncertain. Looked up from germline, CDR1 is MRHNA and CDR2 is SNTAGT. The germline V and J ends were trimmed by 2 bases and 3 bases, with 1 base remaining between them. The CDR3 has 12 amino acids. The CDR3, as DNA: TGTGCCAGCAGTGACGACACCGGGGAGCTGTTTTTT. Encoded protein: CASSDDTGELFF.

The genes are TRBV5-4 and TRBJ1-1; 10 bases align to TRBD1. Germline V gene lookup returns CDR1 SGHNT and CDR2 YYREEE (reference sequence). Trimming took 3 bases from V and 5 from J; bases not matched to a gene: 4. The CDR3 length is 14 residues. The CDR3 sequence: CASSSDRGSTEAFF. CDR3 sequence (DNA): TGTGCCAGCAGCTCGGACAGGGGGAGTACTGAAGCTTTCTTT.

This chain links TRBV6-5 with TRBJ1-5; TRBD1 matches 8 bases. CDR1 is MNHEY and CDR2 is SVGAGI in the germline V gene. V lost 4 bases and J lost 5; bases outside the gene matches: 7. This CDR3 comprises 15 residues. CDR3 in amino acids: CASSSTGEVDQPQHF. The CDR3, as DNA: TGTGCCAGCAGTTCGACAGGGGAGGTGGATCAGCCCCAGCATTTT.

In this sample, this clone turned up a few times. The J gene is TRBJ1-3, the V gene TRBV2; the D is unclear. V was clipped by 7 bases and J by 4 bases, with 8 bases between them. Germline assignment: CDR1 SNHLY and CDR2 FYNNEI. The CDR3 runs 12 residues. CDR3 in amino acids: CASTPSGNTIYF. The CDR3 nucleotides read TGTGCCAGCACCCCTTCCGGAAACACCATATATTTT.

The gene calls are TRBV18 and TRBJ1-5; 8 bases line up with TRBD1. This CDR3 is 16 amino acids long. With 4 bases clipped from V and 4 bases from J, the junction kept 9 bases outside the gene matches. Germline assignment: CDR1 KGHSH and CDR2 LQKENI. The CDR3 DNA reads as TGTGCCAGCTCACTCCGCCAGACAGGGGAGAATCAGCCCCAGCATTTT. Its translation is CASSLRQTGENQPQHF.

This chain joins TRBV27 and TRBJ2-7; 11 bases agree with TRBD2. Germline CDR1 reads MNHEY; CDR2 reads SMNVEV (reference sequence). V gave up 6 bases and J gave up 1 base; unmatched junction bases: 5. The CDR3 is 15 amino acids. The CDR3 sequence is CASRTLAGGSYEQYF. The CDR3 nucleotides are TGTGCCAGCAGAACCCTAGCGGGGGGTTCCTACGAGCAGTACTTC.

This clone occurred once. The V call is TRBV9, the J call TRBJ2-2; 12 bases align to TRBD1. The CDR3 has 16 amino acids. Trimming took 5 bases from V and 2 from J; bases not matched to a gene: 4. CDR1 and CDR2 from the germline V gene are SGDLS and YYNGEE. The CDR3 sequence is CASRAGQGANTGELFF. In DNA form, the CDR3 reads TGTGCCAGCAGGGCGGGACAGGGGGCTAACACCGGGGAGCTGTTTTTT.

The rearrangement links TRBV2 to TRBJ2-3; perhaps TRBD1 as D (6 bases). Germline CDR1 SNHLY, CDR2 FYNNEI. With 5 bases removed from V and 0 bases from J, the gap between germline ends came to 12 bases. The CDR3 is made up of 15 amino acids. CDR3 amino acids: CASSYGQPSTDTQYF. CDR3 DNA: TGTGCCAGCAGTTACGGACAGCCTAGCACAGATACGCAGTATTTT.

This clone was observed a single time. The gene calls are TRBV2 and TRBJ1-6; D gene ambiguous. Between the trimmed V and J ends, which lost 3 bases and 2 bases, there was a span of 11 bases. CDR3 length: 16 residues. The germline gives CDR1 SNHLY, CDR2 FYNNEI. CDR3 coding DNA: TGTGCCAGCAGTGAGAGTAGCCAGGCCTATAATTCACCCCTCCACTTT. It encodes CASSESSQAYNSPLHF.

The V and J genes are TRBV28 and TRBJ1-6; a possible D gene is TRBD1 (6 bases). Trimming took off 5 bases at V and 13 bases at J, with 15 bases between the two ends. This CDR3 spans 13 amino acids. The V gene's germline CDR1 is MDHEN and CDR2 SYDVKM. The CDR3 protein is CASSPGQLSPLHF. CDR3 DNA: TGTGCCAGCAGTCCTGGACAGCTCTCTCCCCTCCACTTT.

The rearrangement links TRBV2 to TRBJ2-3, with 15 bases that match TRBD2. Trimming at V came to 4 bases and at J to 5 bases, leaving 4 bases not matched to a gene. Germline V gene data show CDR1 as SNHLY and CDR2 as FYNNEI. CDR3 length equals 16 residues. DNA of the CDR3: TGTGCCAGCAGTGGGACTAGCGGGGGGGCAGGAGATACGCAGTATTTT. Protein sequence: CASSGTSGGAGDTQYF.